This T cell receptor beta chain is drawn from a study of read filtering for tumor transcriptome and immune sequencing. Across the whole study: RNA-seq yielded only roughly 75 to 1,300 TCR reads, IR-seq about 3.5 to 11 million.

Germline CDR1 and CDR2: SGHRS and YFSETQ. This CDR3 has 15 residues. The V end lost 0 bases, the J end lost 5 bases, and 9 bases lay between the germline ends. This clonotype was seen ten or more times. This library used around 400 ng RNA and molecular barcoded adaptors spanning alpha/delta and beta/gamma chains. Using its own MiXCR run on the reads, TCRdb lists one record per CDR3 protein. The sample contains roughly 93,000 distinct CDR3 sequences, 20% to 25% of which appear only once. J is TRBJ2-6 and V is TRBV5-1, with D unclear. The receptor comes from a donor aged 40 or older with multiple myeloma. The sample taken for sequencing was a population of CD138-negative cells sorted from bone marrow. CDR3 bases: TGCGCCAGCAGCTTGGAGGGCACGAGGGCCAACGTCCTGACTTTC. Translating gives CASSLEGTRANVLTF.